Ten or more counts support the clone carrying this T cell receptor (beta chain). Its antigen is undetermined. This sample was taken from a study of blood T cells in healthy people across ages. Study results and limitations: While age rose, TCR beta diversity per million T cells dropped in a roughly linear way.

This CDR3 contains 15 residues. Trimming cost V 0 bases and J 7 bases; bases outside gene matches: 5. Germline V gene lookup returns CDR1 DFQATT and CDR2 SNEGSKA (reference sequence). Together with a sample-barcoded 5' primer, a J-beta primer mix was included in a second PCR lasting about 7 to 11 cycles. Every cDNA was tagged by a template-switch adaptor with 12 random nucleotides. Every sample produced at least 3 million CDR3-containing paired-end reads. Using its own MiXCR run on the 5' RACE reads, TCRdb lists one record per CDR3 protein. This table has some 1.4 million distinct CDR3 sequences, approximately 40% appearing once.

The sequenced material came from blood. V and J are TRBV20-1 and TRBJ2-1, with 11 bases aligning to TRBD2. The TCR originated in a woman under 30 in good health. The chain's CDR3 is CSARDLGTSGNEQFF. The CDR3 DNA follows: TGCAGTGCTAGAGATCTAGGGACTAGCGGTAATGAGCAGTTCTTC.